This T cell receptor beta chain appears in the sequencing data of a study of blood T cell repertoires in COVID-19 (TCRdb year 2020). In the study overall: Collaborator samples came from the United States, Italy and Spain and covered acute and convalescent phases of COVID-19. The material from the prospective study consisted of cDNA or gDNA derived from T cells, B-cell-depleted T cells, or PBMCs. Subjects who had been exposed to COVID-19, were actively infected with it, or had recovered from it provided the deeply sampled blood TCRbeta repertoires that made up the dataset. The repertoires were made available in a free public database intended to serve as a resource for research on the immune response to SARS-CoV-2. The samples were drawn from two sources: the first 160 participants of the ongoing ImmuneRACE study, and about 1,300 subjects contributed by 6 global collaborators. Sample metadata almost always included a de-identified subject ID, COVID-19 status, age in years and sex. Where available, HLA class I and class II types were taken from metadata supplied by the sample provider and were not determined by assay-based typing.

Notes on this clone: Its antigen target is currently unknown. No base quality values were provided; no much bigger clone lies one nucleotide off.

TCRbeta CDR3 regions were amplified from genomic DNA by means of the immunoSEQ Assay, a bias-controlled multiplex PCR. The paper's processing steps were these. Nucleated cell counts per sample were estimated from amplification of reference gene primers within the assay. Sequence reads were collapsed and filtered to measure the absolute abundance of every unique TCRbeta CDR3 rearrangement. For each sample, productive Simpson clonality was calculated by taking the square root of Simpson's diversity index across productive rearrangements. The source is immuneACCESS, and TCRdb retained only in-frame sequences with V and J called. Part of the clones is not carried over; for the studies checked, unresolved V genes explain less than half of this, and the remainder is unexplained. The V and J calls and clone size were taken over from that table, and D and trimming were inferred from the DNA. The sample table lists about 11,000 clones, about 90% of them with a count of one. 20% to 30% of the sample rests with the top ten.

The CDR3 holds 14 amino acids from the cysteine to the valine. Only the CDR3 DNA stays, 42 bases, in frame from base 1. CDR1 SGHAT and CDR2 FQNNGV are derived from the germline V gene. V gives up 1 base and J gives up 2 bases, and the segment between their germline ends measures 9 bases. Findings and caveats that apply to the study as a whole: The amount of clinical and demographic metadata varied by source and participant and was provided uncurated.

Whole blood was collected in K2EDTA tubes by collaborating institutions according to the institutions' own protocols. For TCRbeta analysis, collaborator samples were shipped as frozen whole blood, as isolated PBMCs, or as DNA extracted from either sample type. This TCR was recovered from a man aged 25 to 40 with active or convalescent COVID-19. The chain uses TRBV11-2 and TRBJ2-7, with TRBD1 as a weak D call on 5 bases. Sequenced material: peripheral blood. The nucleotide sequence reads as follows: TGTGCCAGCAGCTTAGGACAGTTTGCCTACGAGCAGTACGTC. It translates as CASSLGQFAYEQYV.